This TCR beta chain is from a study of cytotoxic CD8 clonotypes in ibrutinib-treated CLL. Study as a whole: The patients, roughly ten relapsed/refractory and fewer than 16 treatment-naive, included 17 who were IGHV unmutated.

Here immunoSEQ multiplex PCR was the method, and the copy in TCRdb shows in-frame clones only, minus some. The sample holds approximately 11,000 clones, approximately 65% seen once. The V end lost 1 base, the J end lost 0 bases, and 18 bases lay between the germline ends. Germline V gives CDR1 SGHTA, CDR2 FQGTGA. CDR3 length: 19 residues. The clonotype was recovered from a human donor with chronic lymphocytic leukemia. V gene TRBV7-3 combines with J gene TRBJ2-2; D uncertain. The sample was PBMCs, taken before ibrutinib treatment. This CDR3 is CASSLIAGLAVPNTGELFF. The CDR3 DNA sequence: TGTGCCAGCAGCTTAATAGCAGGATTAGCTGTCCCGAACACCGGGGAGCTGTTTTTT. The full variable domain, rest sourced from reference TRBV7-3 and TRBJ2-2, is GAGVSQTPSNKVTEKGKYVELRCDPISGHTALYWYRQSLGQGPEFLIYFQGTGAADDSGLPNDRFFAVRPEGSVSTLKIQRTERGDSAVYLCASSLIAGLAVPNTGELFFGEGSRLTVL.